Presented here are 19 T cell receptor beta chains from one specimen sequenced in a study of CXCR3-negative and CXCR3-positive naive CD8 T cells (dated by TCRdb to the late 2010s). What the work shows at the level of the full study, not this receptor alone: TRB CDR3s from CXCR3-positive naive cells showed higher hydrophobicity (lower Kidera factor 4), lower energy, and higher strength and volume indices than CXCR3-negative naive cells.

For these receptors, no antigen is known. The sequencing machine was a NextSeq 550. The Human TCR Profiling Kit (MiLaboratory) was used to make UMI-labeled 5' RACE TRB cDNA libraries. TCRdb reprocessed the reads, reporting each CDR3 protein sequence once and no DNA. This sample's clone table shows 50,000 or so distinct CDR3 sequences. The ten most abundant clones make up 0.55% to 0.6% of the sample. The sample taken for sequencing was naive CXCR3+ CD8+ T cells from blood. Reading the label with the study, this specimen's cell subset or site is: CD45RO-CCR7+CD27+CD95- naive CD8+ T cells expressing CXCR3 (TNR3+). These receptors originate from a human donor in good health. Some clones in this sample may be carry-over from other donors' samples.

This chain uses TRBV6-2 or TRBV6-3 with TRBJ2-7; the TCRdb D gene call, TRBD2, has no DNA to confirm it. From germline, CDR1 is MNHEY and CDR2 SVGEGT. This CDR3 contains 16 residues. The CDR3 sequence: CASSYSGLAPSYEQYF.

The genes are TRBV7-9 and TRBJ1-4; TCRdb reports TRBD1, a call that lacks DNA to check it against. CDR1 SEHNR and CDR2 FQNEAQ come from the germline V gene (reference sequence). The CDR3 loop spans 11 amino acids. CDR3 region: CASNQGEKLFF.

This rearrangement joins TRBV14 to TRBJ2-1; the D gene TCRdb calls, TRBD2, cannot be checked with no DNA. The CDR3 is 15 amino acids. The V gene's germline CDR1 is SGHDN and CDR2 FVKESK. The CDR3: CARSPRGGGAYEQFF.

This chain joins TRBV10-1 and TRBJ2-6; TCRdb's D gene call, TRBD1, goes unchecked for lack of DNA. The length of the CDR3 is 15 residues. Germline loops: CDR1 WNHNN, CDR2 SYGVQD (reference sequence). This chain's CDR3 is CASRRDRTGANVLTF.

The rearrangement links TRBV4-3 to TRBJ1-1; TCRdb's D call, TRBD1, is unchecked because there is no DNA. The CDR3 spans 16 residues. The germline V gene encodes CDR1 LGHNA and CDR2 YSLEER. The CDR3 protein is CASSQELWTGATEAFF.

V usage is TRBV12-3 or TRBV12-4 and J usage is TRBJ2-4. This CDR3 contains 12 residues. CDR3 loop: CASSFGKNIQYF.

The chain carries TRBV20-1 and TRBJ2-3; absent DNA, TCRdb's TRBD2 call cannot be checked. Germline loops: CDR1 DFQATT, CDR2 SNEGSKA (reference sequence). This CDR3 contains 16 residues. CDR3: CSAPGTSGVFTDTQYF.

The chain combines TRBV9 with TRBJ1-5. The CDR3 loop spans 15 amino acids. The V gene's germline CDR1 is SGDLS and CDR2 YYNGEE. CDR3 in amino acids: CASSVGSHSNQPQHF.

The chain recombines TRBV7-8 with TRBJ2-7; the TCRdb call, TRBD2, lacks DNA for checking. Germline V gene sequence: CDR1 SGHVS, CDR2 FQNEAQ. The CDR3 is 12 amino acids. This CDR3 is CATAGGDYEQYF.

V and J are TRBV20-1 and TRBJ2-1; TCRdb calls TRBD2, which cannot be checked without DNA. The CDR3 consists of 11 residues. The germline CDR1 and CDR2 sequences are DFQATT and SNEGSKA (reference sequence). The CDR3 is CSAPLLGEQFF.

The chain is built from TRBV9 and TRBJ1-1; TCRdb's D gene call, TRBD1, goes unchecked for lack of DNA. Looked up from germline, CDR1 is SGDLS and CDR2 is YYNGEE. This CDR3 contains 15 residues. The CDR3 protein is CASSVDQGARTEAFF.

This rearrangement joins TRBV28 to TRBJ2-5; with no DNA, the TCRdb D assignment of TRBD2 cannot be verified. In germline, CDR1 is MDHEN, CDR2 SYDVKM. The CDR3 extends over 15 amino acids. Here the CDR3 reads CASSSAPGLAETQYF.

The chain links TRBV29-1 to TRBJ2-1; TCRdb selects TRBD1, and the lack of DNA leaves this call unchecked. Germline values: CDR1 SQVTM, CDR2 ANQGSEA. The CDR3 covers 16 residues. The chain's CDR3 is CSVQLGHSSSYNEQFF.

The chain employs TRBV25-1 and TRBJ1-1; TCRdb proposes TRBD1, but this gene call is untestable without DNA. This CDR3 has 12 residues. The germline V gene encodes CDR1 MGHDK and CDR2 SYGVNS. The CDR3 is CASSPGNTEAFF.

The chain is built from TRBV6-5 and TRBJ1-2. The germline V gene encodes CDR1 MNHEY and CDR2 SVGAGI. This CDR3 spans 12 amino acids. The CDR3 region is CASSAGGNGYTF.

This CDR3 reads CSVGSARGGNQPQHF. The chain carries TRBV29-1 and TRBJ1-5; absent DNA, TCRdb's TRBD1 call cannot be checked. CDR3 length: 15 amino acids. CDR1 and CDR2 from the germline V gene are SQVTM and ANQGSEA.

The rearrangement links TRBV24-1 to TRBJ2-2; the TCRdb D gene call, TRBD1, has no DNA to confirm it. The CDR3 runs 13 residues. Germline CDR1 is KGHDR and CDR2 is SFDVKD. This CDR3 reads CATSDPGPGELFF.

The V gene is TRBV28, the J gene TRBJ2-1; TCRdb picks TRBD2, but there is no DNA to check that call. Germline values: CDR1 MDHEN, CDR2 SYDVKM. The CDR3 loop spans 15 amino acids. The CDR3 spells CASSSWTSGGYEQFF.

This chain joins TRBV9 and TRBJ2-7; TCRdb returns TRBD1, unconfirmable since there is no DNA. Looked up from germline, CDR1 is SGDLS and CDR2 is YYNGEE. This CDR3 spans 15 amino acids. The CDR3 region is CASSHSGTGAYEQYF.